This entry is about one TCR beta chain. Profiled with immunoSEQ multiplex PCR; TCRdb holds only in-frame clones, not every one. In the table there are about 170,000 clones, 75% to 90% of which are singletons. The record originates from a study of blood T cell repertoires in COVID-19. The length of the CDR3 is 14 residues. CDR1 and CDR2 (germline): ENHRY, SYGVKD. Trimming pared 11 bases from V and 4 bases from J, leaving 20 bases between. This chain joins TRBV10-3 and TRBJ2-5; tentatively, D is TRBD2 (5 bases). The source is a woman aged 18-29 years who had recovered from COVID-19. The sample taken for sequencing was PBMCs or T cells enriched from blood (not recorded which). The CDR3 loop is CAVSGWESSETQYF. CDR3 DNA: TGTGCCGTATCGGGTTGGGAGTCCTCAGAGACCCAGTACTTC.